The clone carrying this T cell receptor (beta chain) was counted a single time. The data originate from a study of post-analysis software for immune sequencing data. Included in the TCR beta cDNA libraries were unique molecular identifiers. TCRdb passed the PCR reads through MiXCR, listing each CDR3 protein once. Here the sample spans fewer than 900,000 distinct CDR3 sequences, around 42% being singletons. This sequence was found in a girl aged 5 to 17 with multiple sclerosis. The sample comprised blood.

The CDR3 coding sequence is TGTGCCAGCAGTTGGGCCGGCCTGGAGACCCAGTACTTC. Translating gives CASSWAGLETQYF. V and J are TRBV12-3 or TRBV12-4 and TRBJ2-7, with D uncertain. Near its end, the DNA agrees better with TRBJ2-5, so the J call may be wrong. CDR3 length equals 13 residues.